This entry lists 8 T cell receptor beta chains sequenced from one sample in a study of Ad26.COV2.S vaccination and SARS-CoV-2 variants. The sample's treatment: 15 to 20 received Ad26.COV2.S at low or high dose, single or two shots; roughly five received placebo; per-sample allocation not given. All samples were drawn on day 63, counting from the first vaccine or placebo injection. The table came from immunoSEQ multiplex PCR; TCRdb's copy has only in-frame clones and leaves some out. The table lists around 450,000 clones, roughly nine tenths of them singletons. Material: peripheral blood, obtained in a trial of Ad26.COV2.S vaccine versus placebo. The receptors originated from a person aged 18 to 65 who received the Ad26.COV2.S COVID-19 vaccine or a placebo.

This chain joins TRBV19 and TRBJ2-2; D may be TRBD1 (7 bases). V shed 7 bases and J shed 3 bases, with 15 bases lying between them. The CDR3 extends over 15 amino acids. The germline V gene encodes CDR1 LNHDA and CDR2 SQIVND (reference sequence). This CDR3 reads CASNNAGQHTGELFF. The CDR3 DNA sequence: TGTGCCAGTAATAATGCGGGACAGCACACCGGGGAGCTGTTTTTT.

The rearrangement uses TRBV27 and TRBJ2-1; no reliable D call. Trimming removed 8 bases at V and 7 bases at J, with 18 bases between. Germline V CDR1 and CDR2: MNHEY, SMNVEV (reference sequence). The CDR3 runs to 14 residues. The CDR3 region is CASGLTELSNEQFF. In DNA, the CDR3 is TGTGCCAGCGGTCTTACAGAGTTAAGTAATGAGCAGTTCTTC.

The chain carries TRBV5-1 and TRBJ2-3; D is perhaps TRBD1 (5 bases). Trimming shortened V by 4 bases and J by 2 bases, and 8 bases separated the two germline ends. The CDR3 loop spans 13 amino acids. The V gene's germline CDR1 is SGHRS and CDR2 YFSETQ. CDR3 amino acids: CASSRQNTDTQYF. The CDR3 DNA follows: TGCGCCAGCAGCCGACAGAACACAGATACGCAGTATTTT. The full variable domain, rest sourced from reference TRBV5-1 and TRBJ2-3, is KAGVTQTPRYLIKTRGQQVTLSCSPISGHRSVSWYQQTPGQGLQFLFEYFSETQRNKGNFPGRFSGRQFSNSRSEMNVSTLELGDSALYLCASSRQNTDTQYFGPGTRLTVL.

The V and J genes are TRBV7-2 and TRBJ1-2; D not certain. The CDR3 spans 16 residues. V was pared by 4 bases and J by 4 bases, with 19 bases between. CDR1 and CDR2 (germline): SGHTA, FQGNSA. CDR3 DNA: TGTGCCAGCAGCTGGTTTACGGGAGTCGACGGCTATGGCTACACCTTC. It yields the protein CASSWFTGVDGYGYTF. The full variable domain, its missing parts supplied by reference TRBV7-2 and TRBJ1-2, is GAGVSQSPSNKVTEKGKDVELRCDPISGHTALYWYRQSLGQGLEFLIYFQGNSAPDKSGLPSDRFSAERTGGSVSTLTIQRTQQEDSAVYLCASSWFTGVDGYGYTFGSGTRLTVV.

The chain recombines TRBV2 with TRBJ1-1, with 10 bases that match TRBD1. With V trimmed by 7 bases and J by 4 bases, 3 bases remained unmatched. CDR1 and CDR2 (germline): SNHLY, FYNNEI. The CDR3 consists of 13 residues. The CDR3 sequence is CASIGTGATEAFF. In nucleotides, the CDR3 is TGTGCCAGCATAGGGACAGGGGCCACTGAAGCTTTCTTT.

The genes are TRBV11-3 and TRBJ2-2; TRBD1 agrees at 9 bases. Germline V CDR1 and CDR2: SGHNT, YENEEA. This CDR3 contains 15 residues. J gave up 5 bases and V 5 bases, and 6 bases lay outside the gene matches. CDR3 residues: CASSPRGTGTGELFF. CDR3 DNA: TGTGCCAGCAGCCCTAGGGGGACAGGGACCGGGGAGCTGTTTTTT.

The genes are TRBV13 and TRBJ1-2; 7 bases agree with TRBD1. CDR3 length equals 19 residues. The V and J ends lost 0 bases and 0 bases, in that order; junction bases with no gene match: 13. In germline, CDR1 is PRHDT, CDR2 FYEKMQ (reference sequence). The CDR3 sequence is CASSLGFRGQSTSNYGYTF. The CDR3 coding sequence is TGTGCCAGCAGCTTAGGCTTTCGGGGACAGAGTACTTCTAACTATGGCTACACCTTC.

This chain uses TRBV28 with TRBJ1-4; perhaps TRBD1 as D (5 bases). This CDR3 comprises 15 residues. Germline-derived CDR1 and CDR2 are MDHEN and SYDVKM. The V end was cut by 8 bases, the J end by 0 bases, with 13 bases between. This chain's CDR3 is CASVGGYATNEKLFF. As DNA, the CDR3 is TGTGCCAGCGTGGGGGGTTATGCAACTAATGAAAAACTGTTTTTT.